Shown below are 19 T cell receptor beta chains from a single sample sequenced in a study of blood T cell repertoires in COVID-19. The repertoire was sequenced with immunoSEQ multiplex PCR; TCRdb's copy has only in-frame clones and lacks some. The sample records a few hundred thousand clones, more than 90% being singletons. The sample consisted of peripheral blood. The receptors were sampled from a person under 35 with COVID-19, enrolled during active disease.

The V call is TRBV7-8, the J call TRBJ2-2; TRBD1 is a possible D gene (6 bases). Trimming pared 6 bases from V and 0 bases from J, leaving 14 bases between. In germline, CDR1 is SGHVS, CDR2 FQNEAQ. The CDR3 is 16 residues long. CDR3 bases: TGTGCCAGCAGAAAAAAGTGGACAGCGAACACCGGGGAGCTGTTTTTT. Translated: CASRKKWTANTGELFF.

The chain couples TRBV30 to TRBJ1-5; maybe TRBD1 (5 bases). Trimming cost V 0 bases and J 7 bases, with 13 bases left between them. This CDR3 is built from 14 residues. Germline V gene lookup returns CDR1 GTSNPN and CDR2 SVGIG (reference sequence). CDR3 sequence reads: CAWSVGGDGQPQHF. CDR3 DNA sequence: TGTGCCTGGAGTGTAGGAGGGGACGGACAGCCCCAGCATTTT.

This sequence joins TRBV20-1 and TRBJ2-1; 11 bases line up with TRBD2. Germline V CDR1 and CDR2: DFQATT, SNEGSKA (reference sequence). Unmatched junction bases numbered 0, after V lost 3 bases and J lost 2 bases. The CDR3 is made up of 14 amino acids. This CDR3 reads CSASSGRAYNEQFF. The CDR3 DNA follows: TGCAGTGCTAGTAGCGGGAGGGCCTACAATGAGCAGTTCTTC.

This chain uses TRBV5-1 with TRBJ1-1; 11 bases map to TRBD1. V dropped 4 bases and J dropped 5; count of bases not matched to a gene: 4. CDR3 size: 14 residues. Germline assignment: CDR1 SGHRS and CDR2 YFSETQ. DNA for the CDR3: TGCGCCAGCAGCCCGGGACAGGGGGGGACTGAAGCTTTCTTT. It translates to CASSPGQGGTEAFF.

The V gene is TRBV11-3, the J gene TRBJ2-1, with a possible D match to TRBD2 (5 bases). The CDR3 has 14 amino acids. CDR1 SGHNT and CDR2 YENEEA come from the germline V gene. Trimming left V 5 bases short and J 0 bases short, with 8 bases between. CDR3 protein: CASSPRGSYNEQFF. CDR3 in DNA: TGTGCCAGCAGCCCCCGGGGCTCCTACAATGAGCAGTTCTTC.

The chain's CDR3 is CASSPSGTSGYNEQFF. In nucleotides, the CDR3 is TGCGCCAGCAGCCCCTCCGGGACTAGCGGCTACAATGAGCAGTTCTTC. The chain recombines TRBV5-1 with TRBJ2-1; 11 bases are shared with TRBD2. The V gene's germline CDR1 is SGHRS and CDR2 YFSETQ. J lost 3 bases, V lost 4 bases, and 6 bases had no gene match. The CDR3 runs 16 residues.

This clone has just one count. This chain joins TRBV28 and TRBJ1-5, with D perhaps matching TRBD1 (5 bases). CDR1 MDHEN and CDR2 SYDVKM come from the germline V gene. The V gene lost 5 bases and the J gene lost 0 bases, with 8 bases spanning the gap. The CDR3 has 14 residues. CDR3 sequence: CASSRQSSNQPQHF. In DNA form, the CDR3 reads TGTGCCAGCAGTCGACAGTCTAGCAATCAGCCCCAGCATTTT.

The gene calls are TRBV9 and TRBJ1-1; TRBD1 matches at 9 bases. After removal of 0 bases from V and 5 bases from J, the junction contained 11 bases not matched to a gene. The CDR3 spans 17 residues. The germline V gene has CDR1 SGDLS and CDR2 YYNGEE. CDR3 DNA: TGTGCCAGCAGCGTAGTCGCTCCGGGACAGGGTGGTACTGAAGCTTTCTTT. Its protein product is CASSVVAPGQGGTEAFF.

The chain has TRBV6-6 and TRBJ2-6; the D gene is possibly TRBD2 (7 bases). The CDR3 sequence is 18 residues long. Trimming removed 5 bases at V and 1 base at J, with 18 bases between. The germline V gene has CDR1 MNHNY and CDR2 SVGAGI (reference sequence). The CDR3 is CASSPVGGPLSGANVLTF. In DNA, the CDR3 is TGTGCCAGCAGTCCCGTGGGGGGGCCCCTATCTGGGGCCAACGTCCTGACTTTC.

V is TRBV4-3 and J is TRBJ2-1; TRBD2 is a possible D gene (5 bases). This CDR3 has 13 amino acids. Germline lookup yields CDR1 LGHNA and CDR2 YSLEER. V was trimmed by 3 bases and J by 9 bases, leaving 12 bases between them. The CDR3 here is CASSQLVASEQFF. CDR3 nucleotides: TGCGCCAGCAGCCAGCTAGTAGCGAGTGAGCAGTTCTTC.

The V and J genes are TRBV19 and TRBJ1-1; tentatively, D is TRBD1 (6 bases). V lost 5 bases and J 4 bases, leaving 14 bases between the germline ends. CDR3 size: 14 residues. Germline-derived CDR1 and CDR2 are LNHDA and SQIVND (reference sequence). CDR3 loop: CASSPGVPFTEAFF. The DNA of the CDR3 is TGTGCCAGTAGTCCAGGGGTCCCGTTCACTGAAGCTTTCTTT. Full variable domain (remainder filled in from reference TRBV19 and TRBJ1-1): DGGITQSPKYLFRKEGQNVTLSCEQNLNHDAMYWYRQDPGQGLRLIYYSQIVNDFQKGDIAEGYSVSREKKESFPLTVTSAQKNPTAFYLCASSPGVPFTEAFFGQGTRLTVV.

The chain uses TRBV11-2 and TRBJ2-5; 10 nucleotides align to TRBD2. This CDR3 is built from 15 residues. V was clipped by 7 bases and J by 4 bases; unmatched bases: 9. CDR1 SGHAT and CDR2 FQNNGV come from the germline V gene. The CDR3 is CASTAGASGRETQYF. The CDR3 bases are TGTGCCAGCACCGCAGGGGCTAGCGGGAGAGAGACCCAGTACTTC.

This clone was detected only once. CDR3 sequence: CASSLAGVLNEQFF. The CDR3 DNA sequence: TGCGCCAGCAGCTTAGCGGGAGTCTTGAATGAGCAGTTCTTC. The rearrangement joins TRBV5-1 to TRBJ2-1; 8 nucleotides agree with TRBD2. V gave up 2 bases and J gave up 7 bases; unmatched junction bases: 5. Looked up from germline, CDR1 is SGHRS and CDR2 is YFSETQ. This CDR3 has 14 residues.

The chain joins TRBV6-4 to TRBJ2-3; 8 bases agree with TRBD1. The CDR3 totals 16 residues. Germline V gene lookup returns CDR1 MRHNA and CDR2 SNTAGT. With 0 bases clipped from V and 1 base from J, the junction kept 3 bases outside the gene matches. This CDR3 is CASSDSATGGTDTQYF. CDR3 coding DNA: TGTGCCAGCAGTGACTCCGCGACAGGGGGCACAGATACGCAGTATTTT.

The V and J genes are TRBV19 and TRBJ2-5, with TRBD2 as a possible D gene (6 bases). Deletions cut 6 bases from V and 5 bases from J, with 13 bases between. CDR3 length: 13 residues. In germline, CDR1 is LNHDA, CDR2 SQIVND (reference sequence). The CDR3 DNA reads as TGTGCCAGTAGCTTCGGGAGTTTCGAGACCCAGTACTTC. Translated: CASSFGSFETQYF. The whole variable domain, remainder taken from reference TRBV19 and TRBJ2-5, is DGGITQSPKYLFRKEGQNVTLSCEQNLNHDAMYWYRQDPGQGLRLIYYSQIVNDFQKGDIAEGYSVSREKKESFPLTVTSAQKNPTAFYLCASSFGSFETQYFGPGTRLLVL.

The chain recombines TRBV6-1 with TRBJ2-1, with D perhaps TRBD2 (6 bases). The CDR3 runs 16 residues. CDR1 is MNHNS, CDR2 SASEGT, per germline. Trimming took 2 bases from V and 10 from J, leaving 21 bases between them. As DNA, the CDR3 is TGTGCCAGCAGTGAAAGGCCCGAAAGAATGCGGGGAGAGCAGTTCTTC. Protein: CASSERPERMRGEQFF.

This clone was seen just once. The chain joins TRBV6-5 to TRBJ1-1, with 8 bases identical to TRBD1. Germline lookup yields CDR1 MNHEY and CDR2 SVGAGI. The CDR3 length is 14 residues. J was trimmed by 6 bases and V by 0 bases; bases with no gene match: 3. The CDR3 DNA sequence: TGTGCCAGCAGTTACTCGACAGGGGCCGCTGAAGCTTTCTTT. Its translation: CASSYSTGAAEAFF.

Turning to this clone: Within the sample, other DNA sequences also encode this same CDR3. The CDR3, as DNA: TGTGCCAGTAGCCTCACAGGTGTGAACACTGAAGCTTTCTTT. Encoded protein: CASSLTGVNTEAFF. The rearrangement uses TRBV19 and TRBJ1-1; possible D gene TRBD1, 5 bases. Germline CDR1 LNHDA, CDR2 SQIVND (reference sequence). This CDR3 contains 14 residues. The germline V and J ends were trimmed by 6 bases and 0 bases, with 11 bases remaining between them.

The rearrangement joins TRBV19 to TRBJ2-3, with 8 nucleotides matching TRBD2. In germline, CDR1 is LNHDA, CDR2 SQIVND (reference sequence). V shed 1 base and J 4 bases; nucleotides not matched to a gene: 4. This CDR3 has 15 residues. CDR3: CASSIGAGVSDTQYF. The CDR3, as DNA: TGTGCCAGTAGTATAGGAGCGGGAGTCTCAGATACGCAGTATTTT. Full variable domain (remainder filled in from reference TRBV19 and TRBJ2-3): DGGITQSPKYLFRKEGQNVTLSCEQNLNHDAMYWYRQDPGQGLRLIYYSQIVNDFQKGDIAEGYSVSREKKESFPLTVTSAQKNPTAFYLCASSIGAGVSDTQYFGPGTRLTVL.